The clone carrying this T cell receptor (beta chain) occurred many times. Its target is unknown. CDR1 is SGHTA, CDR2 FQGTGA, per germline. V lost 5 bases and J lost 0; bases outside the gene matches: 5. CDR3 size: 15 residues. Criteria for exclusion of patients were uncontrolled infection, other autoimmune disease, pregnancy or lactation. The source of the sample is a study of T cells in Graves' hyperthyroidism and ophthalmopathy. The study's findings and limits: Peripheral blood also featured most of the thyroid clonotypes expanded above 0.001.

There were TCR beta CDR3 regions amplified from RNA transcripts. A set of HTBI primers served as the primers for a first-round RT-PCR of the TCR CDR3. TCRdb fed the multiplex PCR reads into MiXCR, producing one record per CDR3 protein. The sample includes 300,000 to 350,000 distinct CDR3 sequences, about 20% seen only once; the top ten take about half. This clonotype was obtained from a woman aged 45-60 years with Graves' hyperthyroidism. Sequenced input: blood. The chain uses TRBV7-3 and TRBJ2-3, with 7 bases identical to TRBD2. The CDR3 sequence: CASSPSGTSTDTQYF. CDR3 bases: TGTGCCAGCAGCCCTAGCGGCACTAGCACAGATACGCAGTATTTT.